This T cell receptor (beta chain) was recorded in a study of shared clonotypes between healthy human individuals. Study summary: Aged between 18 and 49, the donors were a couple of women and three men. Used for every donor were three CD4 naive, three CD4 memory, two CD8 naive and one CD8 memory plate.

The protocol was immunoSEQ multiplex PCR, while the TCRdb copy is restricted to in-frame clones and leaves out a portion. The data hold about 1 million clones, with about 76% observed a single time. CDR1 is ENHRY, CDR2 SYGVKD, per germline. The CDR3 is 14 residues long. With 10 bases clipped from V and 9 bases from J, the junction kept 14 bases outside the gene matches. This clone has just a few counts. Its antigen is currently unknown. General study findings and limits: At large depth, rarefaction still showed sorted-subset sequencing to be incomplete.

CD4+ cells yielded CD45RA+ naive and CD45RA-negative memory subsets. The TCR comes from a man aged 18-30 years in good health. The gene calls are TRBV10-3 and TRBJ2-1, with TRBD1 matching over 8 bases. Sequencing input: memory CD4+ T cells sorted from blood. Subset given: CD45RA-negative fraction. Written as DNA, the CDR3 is TGTGCCACAAGGGCGGACAGGGCCCAGAGTGAGCAGTTCTTC. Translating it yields CATRADRAQSEQFF.